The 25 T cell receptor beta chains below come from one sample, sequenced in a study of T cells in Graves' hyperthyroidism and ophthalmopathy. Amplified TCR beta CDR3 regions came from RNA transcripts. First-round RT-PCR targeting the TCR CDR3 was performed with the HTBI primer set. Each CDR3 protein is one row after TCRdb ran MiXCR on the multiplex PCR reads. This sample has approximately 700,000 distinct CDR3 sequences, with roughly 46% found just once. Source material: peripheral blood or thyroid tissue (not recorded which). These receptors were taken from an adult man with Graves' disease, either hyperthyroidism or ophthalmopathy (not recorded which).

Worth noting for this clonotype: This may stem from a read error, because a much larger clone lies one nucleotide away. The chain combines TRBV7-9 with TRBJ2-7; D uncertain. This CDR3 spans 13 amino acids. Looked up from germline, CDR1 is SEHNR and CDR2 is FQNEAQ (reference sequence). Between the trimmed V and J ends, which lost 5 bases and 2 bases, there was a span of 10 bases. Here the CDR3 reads CASSQIAAYEQYF. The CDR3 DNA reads TGTGCCAGCAGCCAGATAGCTGCCTACGAGCAGTACTTC.

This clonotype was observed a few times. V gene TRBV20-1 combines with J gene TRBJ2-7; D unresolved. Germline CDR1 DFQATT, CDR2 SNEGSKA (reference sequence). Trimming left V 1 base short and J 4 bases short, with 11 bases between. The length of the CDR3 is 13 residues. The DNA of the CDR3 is TGCAGTGCTAGAGCTGGGGTATTTTACGAGCAGTACTTC. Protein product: CSARAGVFYEQYF.

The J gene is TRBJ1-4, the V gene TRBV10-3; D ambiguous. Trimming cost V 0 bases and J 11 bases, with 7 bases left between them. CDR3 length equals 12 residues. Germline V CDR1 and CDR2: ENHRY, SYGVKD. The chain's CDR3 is CAISESDGKLFF. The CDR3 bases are TGTGCCATCAGTGAGTCGGATGGGAAACTGTTTTTT.

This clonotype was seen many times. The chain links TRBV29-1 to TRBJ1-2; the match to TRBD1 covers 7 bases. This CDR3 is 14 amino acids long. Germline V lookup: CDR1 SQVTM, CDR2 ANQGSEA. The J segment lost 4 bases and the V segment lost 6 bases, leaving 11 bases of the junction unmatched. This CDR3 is CSVWEQGGSYGYTF. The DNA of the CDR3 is TGCAGCGTCTGGGAGCAGGGGGGTTCCTATGGCTACACCTTC.

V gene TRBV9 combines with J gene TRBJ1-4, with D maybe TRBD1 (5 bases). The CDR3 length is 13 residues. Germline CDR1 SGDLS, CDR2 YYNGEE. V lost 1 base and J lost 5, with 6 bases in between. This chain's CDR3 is CASSVSGNEKLFF. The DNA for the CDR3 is TGTGCCAGCAGCGTATCAGGGAATGAAAAACTGTTTTTT.

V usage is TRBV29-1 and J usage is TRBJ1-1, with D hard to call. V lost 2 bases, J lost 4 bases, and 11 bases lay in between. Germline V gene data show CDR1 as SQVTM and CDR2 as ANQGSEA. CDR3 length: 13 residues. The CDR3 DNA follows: TGCAGCGTTGAACTAGGGCCGGTCACTGAAGCTTTCTTT. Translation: CSVELGPVTEAFF.

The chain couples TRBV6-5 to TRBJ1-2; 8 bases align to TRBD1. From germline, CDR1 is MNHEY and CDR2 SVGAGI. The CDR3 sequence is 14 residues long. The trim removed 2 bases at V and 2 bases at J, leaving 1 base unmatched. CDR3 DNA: TGTGCCAGCAGTTACGGGACAGGAAACTATGGCTACACCTTC. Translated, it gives CASSYGTGNYGYTF.

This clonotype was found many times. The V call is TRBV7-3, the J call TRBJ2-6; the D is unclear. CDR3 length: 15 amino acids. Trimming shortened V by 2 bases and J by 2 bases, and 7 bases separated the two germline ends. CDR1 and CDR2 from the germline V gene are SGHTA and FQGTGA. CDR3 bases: TGTGCCAGCAGCTTAGGACCCGCTGGGGCCAACGTCCTGACTTTC. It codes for CASSLGPAGANVLTF.

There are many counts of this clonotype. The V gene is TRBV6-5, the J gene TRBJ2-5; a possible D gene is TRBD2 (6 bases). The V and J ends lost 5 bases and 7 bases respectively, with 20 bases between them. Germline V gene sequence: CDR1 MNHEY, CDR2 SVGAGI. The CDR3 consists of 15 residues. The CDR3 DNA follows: TGTGCCAGCAGTGAATTGGGCCCTAGCGATGCGACCCAGTACTTC. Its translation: CASSELGPSDATQYF.

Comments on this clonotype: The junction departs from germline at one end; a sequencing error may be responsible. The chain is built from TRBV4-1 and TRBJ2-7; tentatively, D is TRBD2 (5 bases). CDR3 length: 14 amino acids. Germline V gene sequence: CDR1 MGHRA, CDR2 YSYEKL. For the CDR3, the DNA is TGTGCCAGCAGTTATAGGACGGGGTCCTACGAGCAGTACTTC. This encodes CASSYRTGSYEQYF.

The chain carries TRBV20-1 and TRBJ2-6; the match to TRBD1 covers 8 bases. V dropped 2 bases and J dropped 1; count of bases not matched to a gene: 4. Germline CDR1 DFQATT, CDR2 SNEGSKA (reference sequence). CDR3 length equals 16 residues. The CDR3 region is CSARHQGASGANVLTF. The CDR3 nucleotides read TGCAGTGCTAGACATCAGGGGGCGTCTGGGGCCAACGTCCTGACTTTC.

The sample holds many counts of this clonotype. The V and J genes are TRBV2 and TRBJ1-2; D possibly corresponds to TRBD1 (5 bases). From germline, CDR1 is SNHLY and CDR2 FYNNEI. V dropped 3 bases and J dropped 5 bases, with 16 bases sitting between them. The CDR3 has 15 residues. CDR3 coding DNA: TGTGCCAGCAGTGATCGGGGGACTTTTAATTATGGCTACACCTTC. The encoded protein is CASSDRGTFNYGYTF.

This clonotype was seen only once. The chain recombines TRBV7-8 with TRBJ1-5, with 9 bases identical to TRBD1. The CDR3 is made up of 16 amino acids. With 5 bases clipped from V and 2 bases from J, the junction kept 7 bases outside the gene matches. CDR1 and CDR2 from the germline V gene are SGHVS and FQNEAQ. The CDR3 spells CASSPGQGSGNQPQHF. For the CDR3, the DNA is TGTGCCAGCAGCCCTGGACAGGGGTCGGGCAATCAGCCCCAGCATTTT.

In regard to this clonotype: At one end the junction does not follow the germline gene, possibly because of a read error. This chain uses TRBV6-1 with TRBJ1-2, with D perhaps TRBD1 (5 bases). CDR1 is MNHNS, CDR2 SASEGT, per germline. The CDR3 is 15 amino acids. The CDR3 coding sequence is TGTGCCATCAGTGAAGCTTTGGGGGGGAACTATGGCTACACCTTC. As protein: CAISEALGGNYGYTF.

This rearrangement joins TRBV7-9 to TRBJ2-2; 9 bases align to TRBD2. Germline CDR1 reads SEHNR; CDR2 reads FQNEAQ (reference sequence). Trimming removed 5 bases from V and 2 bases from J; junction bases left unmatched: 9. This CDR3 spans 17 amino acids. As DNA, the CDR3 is TGTGCCAGCAGCCTGGGCGTGGGACTAGCAAACACCGGGGAGCTGTTTTTT. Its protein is CASSLGVGLANTGELFF. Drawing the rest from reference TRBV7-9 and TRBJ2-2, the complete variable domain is DTGVSQNPRHKITKRGQNVTFRCDPISEHNRLYWYRQTLGQGPEFLTYFQNEAQLEKSRLLSDRFSAERPKGSFSTLEIQRTEQGDSAMYLCASSLGVGLANTGELFFGEGSRLTVL.

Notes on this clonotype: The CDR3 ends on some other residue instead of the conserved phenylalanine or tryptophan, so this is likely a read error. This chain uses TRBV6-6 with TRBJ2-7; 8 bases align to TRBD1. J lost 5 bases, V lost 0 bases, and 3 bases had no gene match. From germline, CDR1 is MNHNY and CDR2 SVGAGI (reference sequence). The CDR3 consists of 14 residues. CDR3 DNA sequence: TGTGCCAGCAGTTACTCATCAGGGGGCAACGAGCAGTACCTC. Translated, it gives CASSYSSGGNEQYL.

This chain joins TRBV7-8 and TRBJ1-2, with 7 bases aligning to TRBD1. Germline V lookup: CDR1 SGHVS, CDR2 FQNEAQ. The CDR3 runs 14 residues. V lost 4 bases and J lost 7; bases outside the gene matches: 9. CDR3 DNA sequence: TGTGCCAGCAGCTCAGACAGCGCAGGGGGTGGCTACACCTTC. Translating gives CASSSDSAGGGYTF.

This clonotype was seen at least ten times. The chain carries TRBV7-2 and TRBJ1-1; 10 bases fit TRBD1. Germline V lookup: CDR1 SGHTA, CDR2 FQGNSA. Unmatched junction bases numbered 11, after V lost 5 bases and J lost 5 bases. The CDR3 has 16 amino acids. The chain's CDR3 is CASSRTIDRGLTEAFF. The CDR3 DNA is TGTGCCAGCAGCCGCACAATCGACAGGGGGCTGACTGAAGCTTTCTTT.

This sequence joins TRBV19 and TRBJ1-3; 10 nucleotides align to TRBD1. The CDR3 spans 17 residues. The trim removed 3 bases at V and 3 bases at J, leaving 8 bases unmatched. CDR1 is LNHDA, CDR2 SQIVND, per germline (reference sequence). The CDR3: CASSIVGTGALGNTIYF. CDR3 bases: TGTGCCAGTAGTATTGTCGGGACAGGGGCTCTTGGAAACACCATATATTTT.

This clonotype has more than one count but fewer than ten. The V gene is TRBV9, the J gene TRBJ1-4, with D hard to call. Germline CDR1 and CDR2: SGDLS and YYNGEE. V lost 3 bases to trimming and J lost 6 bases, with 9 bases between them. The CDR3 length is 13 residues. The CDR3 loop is CASSDTRDEKLFF. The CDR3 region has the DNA TGTGCCAGCAGCGACACTCGGGATGAAAAACTGTTTTTT.

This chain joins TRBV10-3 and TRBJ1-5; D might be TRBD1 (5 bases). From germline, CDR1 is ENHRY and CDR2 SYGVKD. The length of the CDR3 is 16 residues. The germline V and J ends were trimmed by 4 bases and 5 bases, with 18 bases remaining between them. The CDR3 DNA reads TGTGCCATCAGTGCTAGAGGTGACAGTGTTTATCAGCCCCAGCATTTT. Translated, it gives CAISARGDSVYQPQHF.

The CDR3 loop is CATSRASGTAYYEQYF. The CDR3 nucleotides read TGTGCCACCAGCAGAGCCTCCGGGACAGCCTACTACGAGCAGTACTTC. The rearrangement uses TRBV15 and TRBJ2-7; 7 nucleotides align to TRBD1. This CDR3 is built from 16 residues. The V gene's germline CDR1 is LNHNV and CDR2 YYDKDF (reference sequence). J lost 3 bases, V lost 1 base, and 9 bases had no gene match.

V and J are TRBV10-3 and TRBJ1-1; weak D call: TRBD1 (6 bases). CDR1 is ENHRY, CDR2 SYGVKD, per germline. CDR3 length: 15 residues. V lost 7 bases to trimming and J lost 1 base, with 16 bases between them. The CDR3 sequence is CAITPVGQPNTEAFF. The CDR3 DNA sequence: TGTGCCATCACCCCGGTAGGACAGCCGAACACTGAAGCTTTCTTT.

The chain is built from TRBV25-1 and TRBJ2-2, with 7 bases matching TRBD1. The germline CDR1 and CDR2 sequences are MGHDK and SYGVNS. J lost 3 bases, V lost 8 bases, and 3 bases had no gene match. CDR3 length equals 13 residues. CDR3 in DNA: TGTGCCAGCCTGGGGACAGACACCGGGGAGCTGTTTTTT. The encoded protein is CASLGTDTGELFF.

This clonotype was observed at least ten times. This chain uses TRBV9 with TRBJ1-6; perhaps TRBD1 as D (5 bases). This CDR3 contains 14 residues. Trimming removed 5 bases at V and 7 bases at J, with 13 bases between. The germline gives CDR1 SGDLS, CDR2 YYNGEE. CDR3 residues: CASSEVGGNSPLHF. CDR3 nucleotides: TGTGCCAGCAGTGAGGTGGGGGGGAATTCACCCCTCCACTTT.